The 31 T cell receptor beta chains presented below share a single source sample, sequenced in a study of blood T cell repertoires in COVID-19. Method: immunoSEQ multiplex PCR; TCRdb's copy keeps in-frame clones and lacks some. This table has about 44,000 clones, around 84% appearing once. Material: peripheral blood. The receptors stem from a human donor in a cohort sampled during active COVID-19.

The chain carries TRBV6-4 and TRBJ1-4; D is possibly TRBD1 (6 bases). Germline V CDR1 and CDR2: MRHNA, SNTAGT. CDR3 length equals 15 residues. V lost 8 bases, J lost 8 bases, and 21 bases lay in between. DNA of the CDR3: TGTGCCAGCGGGCCTAAGGGGGATTCTGGGGAAAAACTGTTTTTT. It encodes CASGPKGDSGEKLFF.

V is TRBV2 and J is TRBJ1-2; maybe TRBD1 (5 bases). The CDR3 runs 13 residues. V was trimmed by 6 bases and J by 2 bases, leaving 10 bases between them. Germline assignment: CDR1 SNHLY and CDR2 FYNNEI. The CDR3 sequence: CASSPQVNYGYTF. CDR3 coding DNA: TGTGCCAGCAGCCCACAGGTGAACTATGGCTACACCTTC.

This clone was observed a handful of times. This specimen includes other DNA sequences encoding the same CDR3. The V gene is TRBV11-2, the J gene TRBJ1-6, with no clear D. Germline V gene data show CDR1 as SGHAT and CDR2 as FQNNGV. CDR3 length equals 11 residues. V was pared by 5 bases and J by 7 bases, with 3 bases between. The CDR3: CASSLNSPLHF. In DNA form, the CDR3 reads TGTGCCAGCAGCCTGAATTCACCCCTCCACTTT. Looking up the rest from reference TRBV11-2 and TRBJ1-6 gives the full variable domain: EAGVAQSPRYKIIEKRQSVAFWCNPISGHATLYWYQQILGQGPKLLIQFQNNGVVDDSQLPKDRFSAERLKGVDSTLKIQPAKLEDSAVYLCASSLNSPLHFGNGTRLTVT.

The V call is TRBV6-5, the J call TRBJ2-7; 7 bases match TRBD1. Germline values: CDR1 MNHEY, CDR2 SVGAGI. This CDR3 has 16 residues. With V trimmed by 4 bases and J by 3 bases, 12 bases remained unmatched. The CDR3 coding sequence is TGTGCCAGCAGTTCTCCCAGGACAGGACACCTCTACGAGCAGTACTTC. Protein sequence: CASSSPRTGHLYEQYF.

The rearrangement links TRBV5-1 to TRBJ2-1, with D perhaps TRBD2 (6 bases). The CDR3 sequence is 15 residues long. Germline V gene sequence: CDR1 SGHRS, CDR2 YFSETQ. The germline V and J ends were trimmed by 3 bases and 4 bases, with 14 bases remaining between them. In DNA form, the CDR3 reads TGCGCCAGCAGCTCAGTACCGGGGGAATACAATGAGCAGTTCTTC. As protein: CASSSVPGEYNEQFF.

As DNA, the CDR3 is TGTGCCAGCAGCTTGGCGGGCCTGAACACTGAAGCTTTCTTT. This encodes CASSLAGLNTEAFF. The chain links TRBV11-2 to TRBJ1-1; no firm D call. The V end lost 3 bases, the J end lost 0 bases, and 8 bases lay between the germline ends. The CDR3 spans 14 residues. Germline loops: CDR1 SGHAT, CDR2 FQNNGV.

A single count supports this clone. This chain connects TRBV7-6 to TRBJ1-5; 8 nucleotides match TRBD1. With 5 bases clipped from V and 3 bases from J, the junction kept 9 bases outside the gene matches. This CDR3 has 16 amino acids. Germline V gene lookup returns CDR1 SGHVS and CDR2 FNYEAQ. CDR3 sequence: CASSPQTGDINQPQHF. As DNA, the CDR3 is TGTGCCAGCAGCCCCCAGACAGGGGATATCAATCAGCCCCAGCATTTT. The full variable domain, completed using reference TRBV7-6 and TRBJ1-5, is GAGVSQSPRYKVTKRGQDVALRCDPISGHVSLYWYRQALGQGPEFLTYFNYEAQQDKSGLPNDRFSAERPEGSISTLTIQRTEQRDSAMYRCASSPQTGDINQPQHFGDGTRLSIL.

This clone was counted a few times. This chain joins TRBV7-2 and TRBJ2-2; 8 bases fit TRBD1. The trim removed 5 bases at V and 4 bases at J, leaving 9 bases unmatched. CDR3 length: 16 amino acids. Per the germline V gene, CDR1 is SGHTA and CDR2 is FQGNSA. In nucleotides, the CDR3 is TGTGCCAGCAGCGCGCTAGACAGGGGTAGCACCGGGGAGCTGTTTTTT. Protein sequence: CASSALDRGSTGELFF.

The chain combines TRBV11-2 with TRBJ1-2; unclear D gene. The CDR3 runs to 13 residues. V was pared by 6 bases and J by 4 bases, with 12 bases between. Germline V gene lookup returns CDR1 SGHAT and CDR2 FQNNGV. Written as DNA, the CDR3 is TGTGCCAGCAGGGGTGAGGGTTCCTATGGCTACACCTTC. Translated: CASRGEGSYGYTF.

The CDR3 region has the DNA TGCGCCAGCAGCCAACAGTTGTCAGATACGCAGTATTTT. Amino acid sequence: CASSQQLSDTQYF. The gene calls are TRBV5-1 and TRBJ2-3; D call uncertain. Germline values: CDR1 SGHRS, CDR2 YFSETQ. The CDR3 runs to 13 residues. V was pared by 4 bases and J by 4 bases, with 10 bases between.

The V call is TRBV19, the J call TRBJ1-1; 7 bases fit TRBD1. Germline-derived CDR1 and CDR2 are LNHDA and SQIVND (reference sequence). V shed 10 bases and J 7 bases; nucleotides not matched to a gene: 12. The CDR3 runs to 13 residues. The CDR3 sequence: CATEGQVDDEAFF. CDR3 coding DNA: TGTGCCACCGAAGGACAGGTGGATGATGAAGCTTTCTTT.

V and J are TRBV5-4 and TRBJ2-7; 10 bases are shared with TRBD1. From germline, CDR1 is SGHNT and CDR2 YYREEE (reference sequence). The CDR3 covers 15 residues. The V segment lost 1 base and the J segment 4 bases; nucleotides outside the gene matches: 5. The CDR3 protein is CASSLPPGQGYEQYF. CDR3 DNA: TGTGCCAGCAGCTTGCCCCCGGGACAGGGGTACGAGCAGTACTTC. The whole variable domain, remainder taken from reference TRBV5-4 and TRBJ2-7, is ETGVTQSPTHLIKTRGQQVTLRCSSQSGHNTVSWYQQALGQGPQFIFQYYREEENGRGNFPPRFSGLQFPNYSSELNVNALELDDSALYLCASSLPPGQGYEQYFGPGTRLTVT.

This clone was found a few times. The chain carries TRBV11-2 and TRBJ2-7; 8 positions agree with TRBD1. The junction had 8 bases not matched to a gene; V was cut back by 5 bases and J by 5 bases. Germline V gene lookup returns CDR1 SGHAT and CDR2 FQNNGV. The CDR3 loop spans 14 amino acids. In DNA form, the CDR3 reads TGTGCCAGCAGCCCATGGACAGGGATCAACGAGCAGTACGTC. It encodes CASSPWTGINEQYV.

V is TRBV5-1 and J is TRBJ2-5; no firm D call. Trimming removed 0 bases at V and 3 bases at J, with 3 bases between. The CDR3 runs 12 residues. Germline V gene data show CDR1 as SGHRS and CDR2 as YFSETQ. This CDR3 is CASSLDKETQYF. CDR3 nucleotides: TGCGCCAGCAGCTTGGATAAAGAGACCCAGTACTTC.

The chain has TRBV27 and TRBJ2-7; 11 bases fit TRBD1. V was clipped by 4 bases and J by 6 bases; unmatched bases: 11. The CDR3 contains 16 residues. The germline V gene has CDR1 MNHEY and CDR2 SMNVEV (reference sequence). The CDR3 bases are TGTGCCAGCAGTTCCGGACAGGGGGCGCTTGAGGGCGAGCAGTACTTC. It yields the protein CASSSGQGALEGEQYF.

This clone was observed a handful of times. The chain is built from TRBV10-2 and TRBJ1-5; D is unclear. The V end lost 5 bases, the J end lost 3 bases, and 8 bases lay between the germline ends. Per the germline V gene, CDR1 is WSHSY and CDR2 is SAAADI. The CDR3 length is 13 residues. The CDR3 DNA sequence: TGCGCCAGCAGTATTAGAAACAATCAGCCCCAGCATTTT. This encodes CASSIRNNQPQHF.

The V and J genes are TRBV4-2 and TRBJ2-7; TRBD2 agrees at 12 bases. The CDR3 covers 18 residues. Trimming cost V 1 base and J 2 bases; bases outside gene matches: 9. Germline CDR1 reads LGHNA; CDR2 reads YNFKEQ. CDR3 in DNA: TGTGCCAGCAGCCAAGGGACTAGCGGGGCCTTTTTGACCTACGAGCAGTACTTC. It specifies CASSQGTSGAFLTYEQYF.

Within the sample, this clone is medium-sized. The chain recombines TRBV15 with TRBJ2-5, with a possible D match to TRBD2 (7 bases). The V and J ends lost 4 bases and 4 bases respectively, with 16 bases between them. The CDR3 has 15 amino acids. Per the germline V gene, CDR1 is LNHNV and CDR2 is YYDKDF (reference sequence). As DNA, the CDR3 is TGTGCCACCAGCAAAGTAGGGGGGGCCTTAGAGACCCAGTACTTC. Translating it yields CATSKVGGALETQYF.

This chain links TRBV4-1 with TRBJ2-1; D remains unclear. Germline V gene sequence: CDR1 MGHRA, CDR2 YSYEKL. The CDR3 contains 11 residues. Between the trimmed V and J ends, which lost 0 bases and 10 bases, there was a span of 4 bases. The CDR3 nucleotides are TGCGCCAGCAGCCAAGAACTCGAGCAGTTCTTC. Amino acid sequence: CASSQELEQFF.

This clone showed up just once. The V gene is TRBV7-3, the J gene TRBJ2-3, with 8 bases matching TRBD2. The CDR3 has 15 residues. V trimming: 5 bases; J trimming: 5 bases; junction bases outside the gene matches: 9. Germline V gene lookup returns CDR1 SGHTA and CDR2 FQGTGA. In DNA, the CDR3 is TGTGCCAGCAGCCCCATGCCGGGGGGGGAAGATACGCAGTATTTT. This codes for CASSPMPGGEDTQYF.

With regard to this clone: This specimen includes other DNA sequences encoding the same CDR3. The gene calls are TRBV30 and TRBJ1-2, with D possibly matching TRBD1 (6 bases). This CDR3 has 13 amino acids. The V end was cut by 2 bases, the J end by 4 bases, with 11 bases between. Germline V gives CDR1 GTSNPN, CDR2 SVGIG (reference sequence). CDR3 loop: CAWSTGTTYGYTF. CDR3 coding DNA: TGTGCCTGGAGTACCGGGACAACCTATGGCTACACCTTC.

This clone has a handful of counts. This chain links TRBV4-1 with TRBJ2-7, with a weak D call TRBD1 (5 bases). Between the trimmed V and J ends, which lost 1 base and 0 bases, there was a span of 19 bases. The CDR3 totals 18 residues. Germline loops: CDR1 MGHRA, CDR2 YSYEKL. In DNA form, the CDR3 reads TGCGCCAGCAGCCAAGGACTCGACAGCTTACCTTACTCCTACGAGCAGTACTTC. This sequence encodes CASSQGLDSLPYSYEQYF.

This chain connects TRBV27 to TRBJ2-1; D possibly corresponds to TRBD2 (6 bases). The germline V gene has CDR1 MNHEY and CDR2 SMNVEV (reference sequence). Trimming pared 1 base from V and 5 bases from J, leaving 9 bases between. The CDR3 extends over 14 amino acids. The CDR3 DNA is TGTGCCAGCAGTTTATGGGGGGAAGACAATGAGCAGTTCTTC. It yields the protein CASSLWGEDNEQFF.

The chain links TRBV24-1 to TRBJ2-2, with D possibly matching TRBD2 (5 bases). Germline lookup yields CDR1 KGHDR and CDR2 SFDVKD. The CDR3 contains 14 residues. Trimming removed 3 bases from V and 4 bases from J, with 8 bases in between. The CDR3 protein is CATSDPRGTGELFF. In DNA form, the CDR3 reads TGTGCCACCAGTGATCCCCGGGGCACCGGGGAGCTGTTTTTT.

The chain carries TRBV7-8 and TRBJ2-5; possible D gene TRBD2, 5 bases. Trimming took off 8 bases at V and 1 base at J, with 11 bases between the two ends. This CDR3 contains 13 residues. Germline V gene lookup returns CDR1 SGHVS and CDR2 FQNEAQ. CDR3 region: CASCRTFQETQYF. The DNA of the CDR3 is TGTGCCAGCTGCCGGACTTTCCAAGAGACCCAGTACTTC. The variable domain in full, completed from reference TRBV7-8 and TRBJ2-5, reads GAGVSQSPRYKVAKRGQDVALRCDPISGHVSLFWYQQALGQGPEFLTYFQNEAQLDKSGLPSDRFFAERPEGSVSTLKIQRTQQEDSAVYLCASCRTFQETQYFGPGTRLLVL.

This clone has ten or more counts. This rearrangement joins TRBV18 to TRBJ1-5; D might be TRBD1 (5 bases). This CDR3 region has 15 residues. V lost 1 base and J lost 4, with 11 bases in between. Germline-derived CDR1 and CDR2 are KGHSH and LQKENI. CDR3 protein: CASSPLGAVNQPQHF. The CDR3 DNA follows: TGTGCCAGCTCACCACTTGGGGCAGTTAATCAGCCCCAGCATTTT.

The rearrangement uses TRBV5-1 and TRBJ2-1; TRBD1 agrees at 11 bases. CDR3 size: 15 residues. Germline V gives CDR1 SGHRS, CDR2 YFSETQ. With 3 bases clipped from V and 10 bases from J, the junction kept 9 bases outside the gene matches. CDR3 coding DNA: TGCGCCAGCAGCTCCACGGGACAGGGGGGTGGGGAGCAGTTCTTC. Its translation is CASSSTGQGGGEQFF.

This rearrangement joins TRBV2 to TRBJ2-7; D possibly corresponds to TRBD2 (6 bases). Trimming removed 5 bases from V and 6 bases from J, with 11 bases in between. This CDR3 spans 12 amino acids. Germline loops: CDR1 SNHLY, CDR2 FYNNEI. The CDR3 region has the DNA TGTGCCAGCAGTCGAGGAGGGACCGAGCAGTACGTC. This sequence encodes CASSRGGTEQYV.

The chain is built from TRBV19 and TRBJ2-3; TRBD2 is a possible D gene (6 bases). The CDR3 totals 16 residues. CDR1 and CDR2 from the germline V gene are LNHDA and SQIVND (reference sequence). Trimming shortened V by 6 bases and J by 4 bases, and 20 bases separated the two germline ends. CDR3 loop: CASSPLGGSGSDTQYF. In DNA form, the CDR3 reads TGTGCCAGTAGCCCCCTCGGGGGAAGTGGGTCAGATACGCAGTATTTT.

J is TRBJ2-3 and V is TRBV18, with a tentative D call TRBD2 (7 bases). CDR3 length: 14 residues. V was shortened by 9 bases and J by 5 bases, with 18 bases between the two germline ends. CDR1 is KGHSH, CDR2 LQKENI, per germline. The CDR3 here is CASRKKGGQDTQYF. In DNA form, the CDR3 reads TGTGCCAGTCGCAAGAAGGGGGGGCAAGATACGCAGTATTTT.

This clone has only a few counts. The V call is TRBV4-2, the J call TRBJ1-3; D is uncertain. The CDR3 contains 15 residues. V gave up 0 bases and J gave up 0 bases, with 6 bases separating them. Germline lookup yields CDR1 LGHNA and CDR2 YNFKEQ. CDR3 bases: TGTGCCAGCAGCCAAGAACGGGACTCTGGAAACACCATATATTTT. The encoded protein is CASSQERDSGNTIYF.